These T cell receptor beta chains were read from a single sample in a study of T cell responses to AZD1222 COVID-19 vaccine. TCRdb's table, derived via immunoSEQ multiplex PCR, lists solely in-frame clones and lacks some. The sample has about 150,000 clones, 88% seen once. The specimen was peripheral blood, collected on day 0 of MenACWY control vaccination. The receptors originated from an adult in good health. Each CDR3 is given with its conserved first and last residue. A D gene is named only where the DNA matches it firmly. Clone size is shown for a subset of rows, as once, few, many or a class of expanded clone.

size: .; V: TRBV12-3/TRBV12-4; length: 13; D: TRBD1; J: TRBJ1-3; DNA: TGTGCCAGCGACAGGGCCACTGGAAACACCATATATTTT; CDR3: CASDRATGNTIYF
size: .; V: TRBV24-1; length: 18; D: .; J: TRBJ2-1; DNA: TGTGCCACCAGTGATTCCTCCCCTTCGGGGTACGAATACAATGAGCAGTTCTTC; CDR3: CATSDSSPSGYEYNEQFF
size: .; V: TRBV6-5; length: 14; D: .; J: TRBJ1-3; DNA: TGTGCCACCGCTTTGGGGGGCACTGGAAACACCATATATTTT; CDR3: CATALGGTGNTIYF
size: .; V: TRBV6-5; length: 13; D: .; J: TRBJ2-7; DNA: TGTGCCAGCAGCGGGACACGTTCCTACGAGCAGTACTTC; CDR3: CASSGTRSYEQYF
size: .; V: TRBV5-8; length: 17; D: TRBD1; J: TRBJ1-5; DNA: TGTGCCAGCAGCTTGCCTTTTCTAACAGGGGGCGATCAGCCCCAGCATTTT; CDR3: CASSLPFLTGGDQPQHF
size: once; V: TRBV28; length: 17; D: .; J: TRBJ2-3; DNA: TGTGCCACCGTGTCCGGTGGGTCTCCCGGGACCGCAGATACGCAGTATTTT; CDR3: CATVSGGSPGTADTQYF
size: .; V: TRBV28; length: 14; D: .; J: TRBJ1-3; DNA: TGTGCCAGCAGTTTAACCGCGACGGCCGCCACCATATATTTT; CDR3: CASSLTATAATIYF
size: .; V: TRBV6-1; length: 14; D: .; J: TRBJ1-2; DNA: TGTGCCAGCAGTGAAGTGGGACCGTTGGGTGGCTACACCTTC; CDR3: CASSEVGPLGGYTF
size: .; V: TRBV4-2; length: 18; D: TRBD1; J: TRBJ2-5; DNA: TGTGCCAGCAGCCAATACGCAGAAGGGGGCGCTTCCCAAGAGACCCAGTACTTC; CDR3: CASSQYAEGGASQETQYF
size: .; V: TRBV13; length: 16; D: .; J: TRBJ1-1; DNA: TGTGCCAGCAGTCCGAGGGGACGGAATCAGCTCACTGAAGCTTTCTTT; CDR3: CASSPRGRNQLTEAFF
size: .; V: TRBV28; length: 14; D: TRBD1; J: TRBJ1-6; DNA: TGTGCCAGCAGAATACAGGGGTGGGGTTCACCCCTCCACTTT; CDR3: CASRIQGWGSPLHF
size: .; V: TRBV7-9; length: 12; D: .; J: TRBJ2-7; DNA: TGTGCCAGCAGCACTACCGGGCACGAGCAGTACTTC; CDR3: CASSTTGHEQYF
size: .; V: TRBV2; length: 11; D: .; J: TRBJ1-1; DNA: TGTGCCAGCACTGGGAGGACTGAAGCTTTCTTT; CDR3: CASTGRTEAFF
size: .; V: TRBV5-1; length: 13; D: .; J: TRBJ2-7; DNA: TGCGCCAGCAGCTCTACCACCTTCTACGAGCAGTACTTC; CDR3: CASSSTTFYEQYF
size: once; V: TRBV9; length: 15; D: .; J: TRBJ1-2; DNA: TGTGCCAGCAGCCCCTCCAGCAGGGCCTCCTATGGCTACACCTTC; CDR3: CASSPSSRASYGYTF
size: .; V: TRBV10-3; length: 15; D: .; J: TRBJ1-3; DNA: TGTGCCATCAGTGATCACAGCAGCTCTGGAAACACCATATATTTT; CDR3: CAISDHSSSGNTIYF
size: .; V: TRBV3-1/TRBV3-2; length: 11; D: .; J: TRBJ2-5; DNA: TGTGCCAGCGGATCAGGAGAGACCCAGTACTTC; CDR3: CASGSGETQYF
size: once; V: TRBV19; length: 17; D: .; J: TRBJ2-2; DNA: TGTGCCAGTAGTATCCCCTGGGGGCAGAGGGACACCGGGGAGCTGTTTTTT; CDR3: CASSIPWGQRDTGELFF
size: .; V: TRBV25-1; length: 14; D: TRBD2; J: TRBJ2-1; DNA: TGTGCCAGCAGTCGAGCGGGAGGGCGCAATGAGCAGTTCTTC; CDR3: CASSRAGGRNEQFF
size: few; V: TRBV5-1; length: 16; D: .; J: TRBJ1-5; DNA: TGCGCCAGCAGCTTGTTTGCCACGGATAGCAATCAGCCCCAGCATTTT; CDR3: CASSLFATDSNQPQHF
size: .; V: TRBV2; length: 12; D: .; J: TRBJ1-2; DNA: TGTGCCAGCAGTGAGATAACTTATGGCTACACCTTC; CDR3: CASSEITYGYTF
size: .; V: TRBV11-3; length: 14; D: .; J: TRBJ2-1; DNA: TGTGCCAGCAGCCTGGGCCAACCCAATAGTGAGCAGTTCTTC; CDR3: CASSLGQPNSEQFF
size: .; V: TRBV27; length: 14; D: .; J: TRBJ1-1; DNA: TGTGCCAGCAGCAAGGGCGGAATGAACACTGAAGCTTTCTTT; CDR3: CASSKGGMNTEAFF
size: .; V: TRBV2; length: 15; D: .; J: TRBJ1-5; DNA: TGTGCCAGCAGTGTCGGACGGGTTAGCAATCAGCCCCAGCATTTT; CDR3: CASSVGRVSNQPQHF
size: .; V: TRBV27; length: 13; D: .; J: TRBJ2-7; DNA: TGTGCCAGCAGTTCGGGACCGAGTCTCGAGCAGTACTTC; CDR3: CASSSGPSLEQYF
size: .; V: TRBV11-3; length: 15; D: TRBD1; J: TRBJ2-7; DNA: TGTGCCAGCAGCTTAGTGGGGACAGATTCCTACGAGCAGTACTTC; CDR3: CASSLVGTDSYEQYF
size: .; V: TRBV28; length: 15; D: TRBD1; J: TRBJ1-2; DNA: TGTGCCAGCAGTTTACTGGGCCCTTACAGGGGAGGCTACACCTTC; CDR3: CASSLLGPYRGGYTF
size: .; V: TRBV7-9; length: 18; D: TRBD1; J: TRBJ2-2; DNA: TGTGCCAGCAGTGAACCGACTTTTCGACAGGGGAACACCGGGGAGCTGTTTTTT; CDR3: CASSEPTFRQGNTGELFF
size: .; V: TRBV3-1/TRBV3-2; length: 18; D: TRBD1; J: TRBJ1-5; DNA: TGTGCCAGCAGCCAAGGATCAGGCAGGGGGCGTTTGTTTCAGCCCCAGCATTTT; CDR3: CASSQGSGRGRLFQPQHF
size: once; V: TRBV3-1/TRBV3-2; length: 13; D: .; J: TRBJ1-2; DNA: TGTGCCAGCAGCCAAGGGACGGTCTATGGCTACACCTTC; CDR3: CASSQGTVYGYTF
size: .; V: TRBV16; length: 13; D: .; J: TRBJ2-7; DNA: TGTGCCAGCAGCCAAAATTTGGCAGGCGGGCAGTACTTC; CDR3: CASSQNLAGGQYF
size: .; V: TRBV4-1; length: 14; D: TRBD1; J: TRBJ1-2; DNA: TGCGCCAGCAGCCAAGCGGGACAGAACTATGGCTACACCTTC; CDR3: CASSQAGQNYGYTF
size: .; V: TRBV4-1; length: 18; D: TRBD2; J: TRBJ2-1; DNA: TGCGCCAGCAGCCAAGGCAGGACTAGCGGGGGGGGCTACAATGAGCAGTTCTTC; CDR3: CASSQGRTSGGGYNEQFF
size: .; V: TRBV7-9; length: 13; D: .; J: TRBJ1-2; DNA: TGTGCCAGCAGCTCCGACAGGATCTATGGCTACACCTTC; CDR3: CASSSDRIYGYTF
size: .; V: TRBV24-1; length: 15; D: .; J: TRBJ2-3; DNA: TGTGCCACCAGTGATACCCGGGACCTCACAGATACGCAGTATTTT; CDR3: CATSDTRDLTDTQYF
size: .; V: TRBV19; length: 14; D: .; J: TRBJ1-4; DNA: TGTGCCAGTAGTATTGCAGGTCTTAATGAAAAACTGTTTTTT; CDR3: CASSIAGLNEKLFF
size: .; V: TRBV4-2; length: 16; D: .; J: TRBJ2-1; DNA: TGTGCCAGCACCGCGGCGGGGAGGCCTCCCAACAATGAGCAGTTCTTC; CDR3: CASTAAGRPPNNEQFF
size: .; V: TRBV11-2; length: 13; D: .; J: TRBJ1-1; DNA: TGTGCCAGCAGCGTCGGACAGAACACTGAAGCTTTCTTT; CDR3: CASSVGQNTEAFF
size: .; V: TRBV3-1/TRBV3-2; length: 17; D: .; J: TRBJ1-1; DNA: TGTGCCAGCAGCCGGAATTGGGCACAGGGCCAGTACACTGAAGCTTTCTTT; CDR3: CASSRNWAQGQYTEAFF
size: .; V: TRBV12-3/TRBV12-4; length: 11; D: .; J: TRBJ1-2; DNA: TGTGCCAGCAGTTCCAACTATGGCTACACCTTC; CDR3: CASSSNYGYTF
size: .; V: TRBV5-5; length: 12; D: .; J: TRBJ1-2; DNA: TGTGCCAGCAGCTTAGGGCTCTATGGCTACACCTTC; CDR3: CASSLGLYGYTF
size: .; V: TRBV4-1; length: 17; D: TRBD1; J: TRBJ2-7; DNA: TGCGCCAGCAGCCCGCCGTCCTGGGACAGGACCAACTACGAGCAGTACTTC; CDR3: CASSPPSWDRTNYEQYF
size: .; V: TRBV24-1; length: 11; D: .; J: TRBJ2-1; DNA: TGTGCCACCAGTTCATACAATGAGCAGTTCTTC; CDR3: CATSSYNEQFF
size: .; V: TRBV5-6; length: 14; D: .; J: TRBJ2-7; DNA: TGTGCCAGCAGCCTGGGGGCAGGGTCCTACGAGCAGTACTTC; CDR3: CASSLGAGSYEQYF
size: few; V: TRBV5-6; length: 15; D: TRBD2; J: TRBJ2-3; DNA: TGTGCCAGCAGCTCCGGGACTAGCGGCACAGATACGCAGTATTTT; CDR3: CASSSGTSGTDTQYF
size: many; V: TRBV11-2; length: 16; D: TRBD1; J: TRBJ1-5; DNA: TGTGCCAGCAGCACAGGGGCTGGGGATAGCAATCAGCCCCAGCATTTT; CDR3: CASSTGAGDSNQPQHF
size: .; V: TRBV6-5; length: 15; D: TRBD1; J: TRBJ1-6; DNA: TGTGCCAGCAGCCGCTGGACCGCAGGGGGTTCACCCCTCCACTTT; CDR3: CASSRWTAGGSPLHF
size: .; V: TRBV9; length: 14; D: TRBD1; J: TRBJ1-5; DNA: TGTGCCAGCAGCGTTCACAGGGGGTGGCAGCCCCAGCATTTT; CDR3: CASSVHRGWQPQHF
size: .; V: TRBV3-1/TRBV3-2; length: 12; D: .; J: TRBJ1-4; DNA: TGTGCCAGCCGGATCGGGCAGGAAAAACTGTTTTTT; CDR3: CASRIGQEKLFF
size: few; V: TRBV25-1; length: 11; D: .; J: TRBJ2-3; DNA: TGTGCCAGCAGTGAGTTCCTAACGCAGTATTTT; CDR3: CASSEFLTQYF
size: .; V: TRBV6-5; length: 13; D: .; J: TRBJ2-7; DNA: TGTGCCAGCGCGGCAGAAAAAATCTACGAGCAGTACTTC; CDR3: CASAAEKIYEQYF
size: once; V: TRBV15; length: 12; D: .; J: TRBJ1-1; DNA: TGTGCCACCAGCCCCGGCTACACTGAAGCTTTCTTT; CDR3: CATSPGYTEAFF
size: once; V: TRBV28; length: 17; D: TRBD1; J: TRBJ1-5; DNA: TGTGCCAGCAGTTTGGCGAGACAGGGGGTCCACAATCAGCCCCAGCATTTT; CDR3: CASSLARQGVHNQPQHF
size: .; V: TRBV4-3; length: 16; D: TRBD1; J: TRBJ1-1; DNA: TGCGCCAGCAGCCAAGACCGGGCTAGGACAGGGGGAAAAGCTTTCTTT; CDR3: CASSQDRARTGGKAFF
size: .; V: TRBV10-1; length: 14; D: .; J: TRBJ1-5; DNA: TGCGCCCCCCCACGGGGCCGGGGGAATCAGCCCCAGCATTTT; CDR3: CAPPRGRGNQPQHF
size: once; V: TRBV9; length: 16; D: TRBD1; J: TRBJ1-3; DNA: TGTGCCAGCAGCGCTGGACAGGCGGAGTGGGGAAACACCATATATTTT; CDR3: CASSAGQAEWGNTIYF